Listed below are T cell receptor beta chains from one sample, sequenced in a study of T-cell reconstitution after alpha-beta-depleted transplantation in children. TCRdb re-called the PCR reads through MiXCR, storing one row per CDR3 protein. Among approximately 630,000 distinct CDR3 sequences, under 15% were seen once, and the ten largest hold around 0.76%. The sample here was PBMCs, taken before TCRalphabeta/CD19-depleted stem cell transplant. Receptors originate from a girl aged 2 to 9 with congenital amegakaryocytic thrombocytopenia, due to receive a stem cell transplant. The CDR3 runs from the conserved cysteine through the conserved F or W. D genes are given only for firm matches. Clone size is not always given. Where it is, it says once, few, many or a class for expanded clones.

TRBV5-1	TRBD2	TRBJ2-5	many	CASSPGLAGVQETQYF	TGCGCCAGCAGCCCCGGGTTAGCGGGAGTGCAAGAGACCCAGTACTTC
TRBV24-1	.	TRBJ1-1	many	CASPSFGGGTEAFF	TGTGCCAGCCCCTCGTTCGGTGGAGGCACTGAAGCTTTCTTT
TRBV20-1	TRBD2	TRBJ2-5	few	CSALAGGKETQYF	TGCAGTGCTCTCGCGGGAGGAAAAGAGACCCAGTACTTC
TRBV27	.	TRBJ2-1	few	CASSLYSDNEQFF	TGTGCCAGCAGTTTATATAGCGACAATGAGCAGTTCTTC
TRBV20-1	TRBD1	TRBJ2-7	many	CSARALRTGTSYEQYF	TGCAGTGCTAGGGCACTGCGGACAGGGACATCCTACGAGCAGTACTTC
TRBV20-1	TRBD2	TRBJ2-5	.	CSATIAGRAQETQYF	TGCAGTGCTACAATAGCGGGAAGGGCCCAAGAGACCCAGTACTTC
TRBV25-1	TRBD2	TRBJ2-1	many	CASSPTRKASGSDEQFF	TGTGCCAGCAGTCCCACCCGAAAGGCTAGCGGGAGCGATGAGCAGTTCTTC
TRBV20-1	.	TRBJ2-7	.	CSATRDESRYF	TGCAGTGCTACCCGAGACGAGAGCAGGTACTTC
TRBV6-2/TRBV6-3	.	TRBJ1-5	few	CASSYSITQPQHF	TGTGCCAGCAGTTACTCGATTACTCAGCCCCAGCATTTT
TRBV12-3/TRBV12-4	TRBD1	TRBJ2-5	.	CASSLRGTGLYGTQYF	TGTGCCAGCAGTTTGAGAGGGACAGGGCTTTATGGGACCCAGTACTTC
TRBV29-1	.	TRBJ1-1	many	CSVVSGLDTEAFF	TGCAGCGTTGTTTCAGGGCTGGACACTGAAGCTTTCTTT
TRBV5-1	.	TRBJ2-1	few	CASTITGNYNEQFF	TGCGCCAGCACCATAACAGGGAACTACAATGAGCAGTTCTTC
TRBV20-1	.	TRBJ2-3	many	CSARESGGDTQYF	TGCAGTGCTAGAGAATCAGGGGGGGATACGCAGTATTTT
TRBV4-1	TRBD2	TRBJ2-1	few	CASSHSSGRVYNEQFF	TGCGCCAGCAGCCATTCTAGCGGGAGGGTCTACAATGAGCAGTTCTTC
TRBV19	.	TRBJ2-4	many	CASSSGGNIQYF	TGTGCCAGTAGTTCGGGCGGTAACATTCAGTACTTC
TRBV7-3	.	TRBJ2-3	many	CASGDRAGGTDTQYF	TGTGCCAGCGGCGACCGAGCTGGGGGCACAGATACGCAGTATTTT
TRBV29-1	.	TRBJ2-7	many	CSVGQDRYEQYF	TGCAGCGTTGGTCAGGACAGATACGAGCAGTACTTC
TRBV6-2/TRBV6-3	.	TRBJ2-1	.	CASSYSSGEDEQFF	TGTGCCAGCAGTTACTCATCCGGAGAAGATGAGCAGTTCTTC
TRBV29-1	.	TRBJ1-1	many	CSVGQGNTEAFF	TGCAGCGTGGGCCAGGGAAACACTGAAGCTTTCTTT
TRBV5-4	.	TRBJ2-7	.	CASSLYGRKRYEQYF	TGTGCCAGCAGCTTGTACGGGCGGAAAAGGTACGAGCAGTACTTC
TRBV5-5	.	TRBJ1-1	many	CASSSGLRTLTMNTEAFF	TGTGCCAGCAGCTCGGGCTTGAGGACGCTGACAATGAACACTGAAGCTTTCTTT
TRBV10-1	TRBD1	TRBJ2-1	many	CASSESGTGGYEQFF	TGCGCCAGCAGTGAGTCTGGGACAGGGGGCTATGAGCAGTTCTTC
TRBV20-1	TRBD2	TRBJ2-7	few	CSARHTSGGSYEQYF	TGCAGTGCTAGGCACACTAGCGGGGGCTCCTACGAGCAGTACTTC
TRBV2	TRBD2	TRBJ2-1	.	CACSNKGLAGGLGSYNEQFF	TGTGCCTGTTCGAATAAGGGACTAGCGGGAGGCCTGGGCTCCTACAATGAGCAGTTCTTC
TRBV7-9	TRBD2	TRBJ2-3	few	CASRPTSGPDTQYF	TGTGCCAGCAGGCCGACTAGCGGTCCCGATACGCAGTATTTT
TRBV18	TRBD1	TRBJ2-5	many	CASSPGQALETQYF	TGTGCCAGCTCACCGGGACAGGCTCTAGAGACCCAGTACTTC
TRBV10-3	.	TRBJ2-1	many	CAIRGETYNEQFF	TGTGCCATCAGGGGGGAAACGTACAATGAGCAGTTCTTC
TRBV20-1	TRBD1	TRBJ1-5	few	CSAAGGAGNQPQHF	TGCAGTGCTGCAGGGGGCGCCGGCAATCAGCCCCAGCATTTT
TRBV18	.	TRBJ1-2	.	CASSSSGVDYGYTF	TGTGCCAGCTCGTCCTCCGGGGTCGACTATGGCTACACCTTC
TRBV6-2/TRBV6-3	TRBD2	TRBJ2-1	many	CASRAGAGNEQFF	TGTGCCAGCAGAGCGGGAGCCGGCAATGAGCAGTTCTTC
TRBV23-1	TRBD1	TRBJ2-1	.	CASSQTLPGQGYNEQFF	TGCGCCAGCAGTCAAACTCTGCCGGGACAGGGCTACAATGAGCAGTTCTTC
TRBV7-2	TRBD1	TRBJ1-1	many	CASSVGTGYTEAFF	TGTGCCAGCAGCGTCGGGACAGGGTACACTGAAGCTTTCTTT
TRBV15	TRBD1	TRBJ1-1	many	CATSSRTGPNTEAFF	TGTGCCACCAGCAGCCGGACAGGGCCGAACACTGAAGCTTTCTTT
TRBV29-1	.	TRBJ2-5	many	CSVLSEAQYF	TGCAGCGTTCTAAGTGAAGCCCAGTACTTC
TRBV2	.	TRBJ2-4	.	CASSKGEGNIQYF	TGTGCCAGCAGCAAGGGCGAGGGGAACATTCAGTACTTC
TRBV5-1	.	TRBJ1-1	many	CASSHGFLDGMNTEAFF	TGCGCCAGCAGCCACGGATTCTTAGACGGGATGAACACTGAAGCTTTCTTT
TRBV29-1	.	TRBJ2-5	many	CSVNREETQYF	TGCAGCGTTAACAGGGAGGAGACCCAGTACTTC
TRBV18	TRBD1	TRBJ1-4	few	CASSPSPGTGVEKLFF	TGTGCCAGCTCACCATCCCCCGGGACAGGGGTTGAAAAACTGTTTTTT
TRBV10-2	TRBD2	TRBJ2-1	.	CASKPGLAGVWAYNEQFF	TGCGCCAGCAAGCCGGGACTAGCGGGAGTATGGGCCTACAATGAGCAGTTCTTC
TRBV20-1	TRBD2	TRBJ2-5	.	CSALPRSSGRVETQYF	TGCAGTGCACTGCCCCGAAGTAGCGGGAGAGTGGAGACCCAGTACTTC
TRBV5-1	.	TRBJ1-1	many	CASSLAARPNTEAFF	TGCGCCAGCAGCTTGGCCGCCCGGCCCAACACTGAAGCTTTCTTT
TRBV14	TRBD1	TRBJ2-7	.	CASSQDRTGELTEQYF	TGTGCCAGCAGCCAAGATAGGACAGGGGAACTTACCGAGCAGTACTTC
TRBV20-1	.	TRBJ2-1	many	CSVLGVGWSNNEQFF	TGCAGTGTTCTAGGAGTAGGTTGGAGTAACAATGAGCAGTTCTTC
TRBV29-1	TRBD2	TRBJ2-5	.	CSVPRLAQETQYF	TGCAGCGTTCCTCGACTAGCCCAAGAGACCCAGTACTTC
TRBV12-3/TRBV12-4	TRBD1	TRBJ2-7	.	CASNPGQGSHEQYF	TGTGCCAGCAACCCGGGACAGGGGTCACACGAGCAGTACTTC
TRBV12-3/TRBV12-4	.	TRBJ2-1	many	CASIRTSSYNEQFF	TGTGCCAGCATCAGAACCAGCTCCTACAATGAGCAGTTCTTC
TRBV10-3	.	TRBJ2-7	many	CAISIRDEQYF	TGTGCCATCAGTATCCGGGACGAGCAGTACTTC
TRBV7-9	TRBD2	TRBJ2-1	few	CASTWPRLAGYNEQFF	TGTGCCAGCACCTGGCCCCGACTAGCGGGGTACAATGAGCAGTTCTTC
TRBV7-9	TRBD2	TRBJ2-1	.	CASSPPRLATDNEQFF	TGTGCCAGCAGCCCCCCGCGACTAGCGACCGACAATGAGCAGTTCTTC
TRBV28	.	TRBJ1-2	.	CASLPAGRYGYTF	TGTGCCAGCCTCCCAGCAGGGAGGTATGGCTACACCTTC
TRBV19	.	TRBJ1-3	few	CASSIATRRSGNTIYF	TGTGCCAGTAGTATAGCGACTCGGCGCTCTGGAAACACCATATATTTT
TRBV7-6	.	TRBJ2-1	.	CASSPTAGGEQFF	TGTGCCAGCAGCCCCACGGCGGGTGGTGAGCAGTTCTTC
TRBV6-1	.	TRBJ2-3	many	CASSEDGTSPDTQYF	TGTGCCAGCAGTGAAGACGGGACTTCCCCAGATACGCAGTATTTT
TRBV9	.	TRBJ2-2	.	CASSVATRNTGELFF	TGTGCCAGCAGCGTAGCTACTAGGAACACCGGGGAGCTGTTTTTT
TRBV7-9	TRBD2	TRBJ2-4	.	CASSLDVGGFQYF	TGTGCCAGCAGCTTAGATGTGGGGGGGTTTCAGTACTTC
TRBV12-3/TRBV12-4	.	TRBJ1-2	.	CASSSDRAQGGYTF	TGTGCCAGCAGCTCGGACCGGGCCCAAGGCGGCTACACCTTC
TRBV25-1	TRBD2	TRBJ2-3	.	CASSATSGSDTQYF	TGTGCCAGCAGTGCGACTAGCGGGAGCGATACGCAGTATTTT
TRBV30	TRBD2	TRBJ2-7	.	CAWSILAGREQYF	TGTGCCTGGAGCATCTTAGCGGGACGCGAGCAGTACTTC
TRBV7-2	TRBD1	TRBJ1-1	.	CASRSTGEMNTEAFF	TGTGCCAGCAGATCGACAGGGGAGATGAACACTGAAGCTTTCTTT
TRBV3-1	.	TRBJ2-2	.	CASSRGRNVGELFF	TGTGCCAGCAGCCGGGGCCGGAACGTCGGGGAGCTGTTTTTT